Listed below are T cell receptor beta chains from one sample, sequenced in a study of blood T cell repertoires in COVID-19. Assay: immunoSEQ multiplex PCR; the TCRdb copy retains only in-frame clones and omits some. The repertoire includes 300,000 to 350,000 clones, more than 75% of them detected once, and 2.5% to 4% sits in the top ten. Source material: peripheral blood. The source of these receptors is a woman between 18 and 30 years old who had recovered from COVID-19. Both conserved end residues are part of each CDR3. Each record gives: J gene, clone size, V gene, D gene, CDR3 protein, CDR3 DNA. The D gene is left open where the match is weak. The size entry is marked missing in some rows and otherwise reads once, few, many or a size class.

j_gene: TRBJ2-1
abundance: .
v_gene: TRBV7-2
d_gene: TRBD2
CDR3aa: CASSSPGSGGSYNEQFF
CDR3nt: TGTGCCAGCAGCTCCCCAGGTTCGGGAGGGTCCTACAATGAGCAGTTCTTC

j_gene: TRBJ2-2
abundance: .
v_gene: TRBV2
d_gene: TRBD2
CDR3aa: CASSDKLAGGSGELFF
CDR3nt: TGTGCCAGCAGTGATAAACTAGCGGGAGGAAGCGGGGAGCTGTTTTTT

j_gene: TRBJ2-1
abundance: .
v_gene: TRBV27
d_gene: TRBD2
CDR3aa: CASSILLADSYNEQFF
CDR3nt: TGTGCCAGCAGTATCCTACTAGCGGACTCCTACAATGAGCAGTTCTTC

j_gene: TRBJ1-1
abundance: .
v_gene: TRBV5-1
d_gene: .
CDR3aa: CASSLVQKTEAFF
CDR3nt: TGCGCCAGCAGCTTGGTTCAAAAAACTGAAGCTTTCTTT

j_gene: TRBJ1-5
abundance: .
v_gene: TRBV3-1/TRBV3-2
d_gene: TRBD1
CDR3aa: CASSQGQGSQPQHF
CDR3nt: TGTGCCAGCAGCCAGGGACAGGGGAGCCAGCCCCAGCATTTT

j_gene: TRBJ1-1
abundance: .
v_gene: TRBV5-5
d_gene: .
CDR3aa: CASSLAPTGGTEAFF
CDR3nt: TGTGCCAGCAGCTTGGCTCCTACGGGGGGCACTGAAGCTTTCTTT

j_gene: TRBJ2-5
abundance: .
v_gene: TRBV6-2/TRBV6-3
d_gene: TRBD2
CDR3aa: CASIPRYLAGGGGETQYF
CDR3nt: TGTGCCAGCATCCCCCGGTACCTAGCGGGAGGTGGGGGAGAGACCCAGTACTTC

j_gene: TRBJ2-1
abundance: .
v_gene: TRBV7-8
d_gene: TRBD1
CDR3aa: CASSSGQGLVNEQFF
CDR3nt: TGTGCCAGCAGCTCTGGACAGGGATTGGTCAATGAGCAGTTCTTC

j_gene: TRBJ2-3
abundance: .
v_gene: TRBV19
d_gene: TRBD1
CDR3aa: CATRTGGIADTQYF
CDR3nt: TGTGCCACCCGGACAGGGGGCATTGCAGATACGCAGTATTTT

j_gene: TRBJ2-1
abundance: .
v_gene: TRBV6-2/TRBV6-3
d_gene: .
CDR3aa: CASSYLVTPYNEQFF
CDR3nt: TGTGCCAGCAGTTACCTAGTCACCCCCTACAATGAGCAGTTCTTC

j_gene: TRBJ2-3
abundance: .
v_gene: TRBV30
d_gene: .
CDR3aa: CAWIGQGMADTQYF
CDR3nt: TGTGCCTGGATTGGGCAGGGTATGGCAGATACGCAGTATTTT

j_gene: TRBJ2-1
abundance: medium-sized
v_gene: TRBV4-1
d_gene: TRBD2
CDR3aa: CASSQASGSLNEQFF
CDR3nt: TGCGCCAGCAGCCAAGCTAGCGGGAGTCTCAATGAGCAGTTCTTC

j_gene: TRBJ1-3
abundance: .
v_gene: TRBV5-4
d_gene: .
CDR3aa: CASSLDRGYSGNTIYF
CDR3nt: TGTGCCAGCAGCTTGGATCGGGGGTACTCTGGAAACACCATATATTTT

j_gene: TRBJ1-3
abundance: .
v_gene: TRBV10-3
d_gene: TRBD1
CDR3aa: CATGGRVSGNTIYF
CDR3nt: TGTGCCACAGGGGGGCGTGTCTCTGGAAACACCATATATTTT

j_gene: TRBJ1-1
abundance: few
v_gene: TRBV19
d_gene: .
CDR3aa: CATSEGVMNTEAFF
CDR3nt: TGTGCCACCTCAGAGGGGGTGATGAACACTGAAGCTTTCTTT

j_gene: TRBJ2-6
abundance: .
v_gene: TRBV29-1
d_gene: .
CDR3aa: CSVGPLLQGSYSGANVLTF
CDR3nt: TGCAGCGTCGGACCCCTCCTACAGGGTTCTTACTCTGGGGCCAACGTCCTGACTTTC

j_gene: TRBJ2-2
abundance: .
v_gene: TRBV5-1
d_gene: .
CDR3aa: CASSGGPNTGELFF
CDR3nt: TGCGCCAGCAGTGGAGGGCCGAACACCGGGGAGCTGTTTTTT

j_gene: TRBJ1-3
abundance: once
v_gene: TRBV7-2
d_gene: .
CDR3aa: CASSLAGAHSGNTIYF
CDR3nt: TGTGCCAGCAGCTTAGCGGGGGCCCACTCTGGAAACACCATATATTTT

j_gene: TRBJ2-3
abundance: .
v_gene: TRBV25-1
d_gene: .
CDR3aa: CASSAGDTQYF
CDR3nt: TGTGCCAGCAGTGCGGGGGATACGCAGTATTTT

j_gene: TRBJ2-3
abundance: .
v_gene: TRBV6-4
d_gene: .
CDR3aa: CASSEVAGEGTDTQYF
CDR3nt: TGTGCCAGCAGTGAGGTAGCTGGAGAGGGCACAGATACGCAGTATTTT

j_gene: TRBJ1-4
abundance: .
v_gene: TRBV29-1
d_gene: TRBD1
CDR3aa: CSVADRVYNEKLFF
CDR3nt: TGCAGCGTAGCCGACAGGGTATATAATGAAAAACTGTTTTTT

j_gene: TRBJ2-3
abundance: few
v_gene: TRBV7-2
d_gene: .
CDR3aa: CASSLGAGQRTQYF
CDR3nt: TGTGCCAGCAGCTTAGGCGCTGGACAAAGAACGCAGTATTTT

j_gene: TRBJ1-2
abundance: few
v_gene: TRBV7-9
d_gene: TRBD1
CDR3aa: CASSLTGTYGYTF
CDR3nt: TGTGCCAGCAGCTTGACAGGGACCTATGGCTACACCTTC

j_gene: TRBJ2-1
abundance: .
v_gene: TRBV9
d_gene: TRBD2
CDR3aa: CASSLRTSGVLEQFF
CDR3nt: TGTGCCAGCAGCCTCAGGACTAGCGGGGTCCTCGAGCAGTTCTTC

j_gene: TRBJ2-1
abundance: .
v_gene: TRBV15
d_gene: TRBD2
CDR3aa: CATSRVSSSGYNEQFF
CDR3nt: TGTGCCACCAGCAGAGTCTCGTCTAGCGGTTACAATGAGCAGTTCTTC

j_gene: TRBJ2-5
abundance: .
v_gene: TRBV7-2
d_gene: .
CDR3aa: CASSPGSSPGSETQYF
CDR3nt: TGTGCCAGCAGCCCCGGATCCAGTCCGGGGTCGGAGACCCAGTACTTC

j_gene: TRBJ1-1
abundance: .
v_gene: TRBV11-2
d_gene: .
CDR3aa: CASSLDSAGEAFF
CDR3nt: TGTGCCAGCAGCTTGGACAGCGCCGGTGAAGCTTTCTTT

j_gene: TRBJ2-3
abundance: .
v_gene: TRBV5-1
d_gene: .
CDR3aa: CASSFGQGGPDTQYF
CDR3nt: TGCGCCAGCAGCTTTGGTCAGGGAGGCCCAGATACGCAGTATTTT